The 29 T cell receptor beta chains below come from one sample, sequenced in a study of T cell responses to AZD1222 COVID-19 vaccine. The protocol was immunoSEQ multiplex PCR, while the TCRdb copy is restricted to in-frame clones and leaves out a portion. The sample holds more than 85,000 clones, approximately 87% seen once. Source: peripheral blood, taken on day 0 of AZD1222 vaccination. These receptors came from an adult in good health.

V usage is TRBV28 and J usage is TRBJ2-6; D is perhaps TRBD2 (5 bases). The germline V and J ends were trimmed by 7 bases and 1 base, with 14 bases remaining between them. Germline loops: CDR1 MDHEN, CDR2 SYDVKM. The CDR3 runs to 16 residues. The CDR3 spells CASTPNEGSGANVLTF. In DNA form, the CDR3 reads TGTGCCAGCACCCCAAATGAGGGTTCTGGGGCCAACGTCCTGACTTTC.

The gene calls are TRBV7-9 and TRBJ1-6; 10 bases are shared with TRBD1. Losses at the gene ends were 4 bases for V and 7 bases for J; bases not matched to a gene: 4. CDR1 and CDR2 (germline): SEHNR, FQNEAQ (reference sequence). This CDR3 contains 15 residues. For the CDR3, the DNA is TGTGCCAGCAGCTCAGGACAGGGGGGAAATTCACCCCTCCACTTT. It is translated as CASSSGQGGNSPLHF. Full variable domain (missing parts from reference TRBV7-9 and TRBJ1-6): DTGVSQNPRHKITKRGQNVTFRCDPISEHNRLYWYRQTLGQGPEFLTYFQNEAQLEKSRLLSDRFSAERPKGSFSTLEIQRTEQGDSAMYLCASSSGQGGNSPLHFGNGTRLTVT.

CDR3 sequence: CASSPLGQSNQPQHF. In DNA, the CDR3 is TGTGCCAGCAGTCCGTTAGGACAGTCCAATCAGCCCCAGCATTTT. This sequence joins TRBV6-5 and TRBJ1-5; the D gene is possibly TRBD1 (6 bases). Deletions cut 5 bases from V and 3 bases from J, with 14 bases between. CDR1 is MNHEY, CDR2 SVGAGI, per germline. This CDR3 spans 15 amino acids.

This sequence joins TRBV13 and TRBJ1-1; D is possibly TRBD1 (6 bases). V dropped 5 bases and J dropped 11 bases, with 12 bases sitting between them. The CDR3 sequence is 11 residues long. Germline CDR1 PRHDT, CDR2 FYEKMQ (reference sequence). CDR3 sequence: CASSQGSRAFF. The CDR3 DNA follows: TGTGCCAGCAGCCAGGGGTCGCGGGCTTTCTTT.

DNA for the CDR3: TGCAGCGTTCGGCGGGATGCAACTAATGAAAAACTGTTTTTT. Amino acids: CSVRRDATNEKLFF. The chain uses TRBV29-1 and TRBJ1-4, with D hard to call. Trimming left V 5 bases short and J 0 bases short, with 10 bases between. Germline values: CDR1 SQVTM, CDR2 ANQGSEA. The CDR3 spans 14 residues.

This clone occurred once. The chain joins TRBV19 to TRBJ1-6; weak D call: TRBD1 (6 bases). The V gene's germline CDR1 is LNHDA and CDR2 SQIVND (reference sequence). V gave up 0 bases and J gave up 7 bases, with 16 bases separating them. CDR3 size: 17 residues. The DNA for the CDR3 is TGTGCCAGTAGTATAGATTGGGACATCCAGCTCAATTCACCCCTCCACTTT. Translation gives CASSIDWDIQLNSPLHF.

The rearrangement uses TRBV2 and TRBJ1-5; unclear D gene. From germline, CDR1 is SNHLY and CDR2 FYNNEI. The CDR3 sequence is 14 residues long. Trimming removed 6 bases from V and 7 bases from J, with 16 bases in between. The CDR3 nucleotides read TGTGCCAGCAGGGCCACAGCGGAGACGCAGCCCCAGCATTTT. As protein: CASRATAETQPQHF.

V gene TRBV7-2 combines with J gene TRBJ1-5; maybe TRBD1 (6 bases). V was shortened by 3 bases and J by 3 bases, with 12 bases between the two germline ends. CDR3 length: 15 residues. The germline gives CDR1 SGHTA, CDR2 FQGNSA. The CDR3 nucleotides read TGTGCCAGCAGCTTGAATACAGGGTACAATCAGCCCCAGCATTTT. Translating gives CASSLNTGYNQPQHF.

This chain joins TRBV28 and TRBJ2-5; D possibly corresponds to TRBD1 (6 bases). Germline CDR1 and CDR2: MDHEN and SYDVKM. The CDR3 loop spans 15 amino acids. Trimming took 6 bases from V and 0 from J, leaving 14 bases between them. The CDR3 loop is CASSIGGINQETQYF. The DNA for the CDR3 is TGTGCCAGCAGCATAGGGGGAATAAACCAAGAGACCCAGTACTTC.

The chain is built from TRBV19 and TRBJ1-2; tentatively, D is TRBD1 (5 bases). Germline V gives CDR1 LNHDA, CDR2 SQIVND (reference sequence). The V end was cut by 7 bases, the J end by 6 bases, with 15 bases between. The length of the CDR3 is 13 residues. Here the CDR3 DNA reads TGTGCCAGTAAGCATTCCCCAGGGCATGGCTACACCTTC. This gives the protein CASKHSPGHGYTF.

This rearrangement joins TRBV28 to TRBJ2-2, with D maybe TRBD1 (5 bases). Trimming stripped 6 bases from V and 7 bases from J, with 18 bases between. CDR1 MDHEN and CDR2 SYDVKM come from the germline V gene. This CDR3 contains 15 residues. The CDR3, as DNA: TGTGCCAGCAGCCCGCGGACACCCCGGAGCGGGGAGCTGTTTTTT. This encodes CASSPRTPRSGELFF.

This clone was picked up many times. V gene TRBV18 combines with J gene TRBJ1-3; D unresolved. The CDR3 length is 17 residues. Trimming removed 0 bases from V and 2 bases from J, with 14 bases in between. CDR1 KGHSH and CDR2 LQKENI come from the germline V gene. The CDR3 region is CASSPPNRGGTGNTIYF. Written as DNA, the CDR3 is TGTGCCAGCTCACCACCGAACCGGGGAGGGACTGGAAACACCATATATTTT.

CDR3 bases: TGTGCCAGCAGCTTAGGGGGCCAAGGGTACGAGCAGTACTTC. This sequence encodes CASSLGGQGYEQYF. The chain recombines TRBV7-2 with TRBJ2-7; D possibly corresponds to TRBD1 (5 bases). This CDR3 contains 14 residues. Germline CDR1 reads SGHTA; CDR2 reads FQGNSA. Trimming left V 1 base short and J 4 bases short, with 11 bases between.

The chain carries TRBV5-6 and TRBJ1-4; D not resolved. The CDR3 is made up of 12 amino acids. Per the germline V gene, CDR1 is SGHDT and CDR2 is YYEEEE. V lost 3 bases, J lost 7 bases, and 7 bases lay in between. CDR3 DNA sequence: TGTGCCAGCAGCTACTGGGGTGAAAAACTGTTTTTT. Protein: CASSYWGEKLFF.

V is TRBV12-3 or TRBV12-4 and J is TRBJ2-5; D is ambiguous. V dropped 3 bases and J dropped 2 bases, with 7 bases sitting between them. This CDR3 has 13 residues. The DNA for the CDR3 is TGTGCCAGCAGTTTCGTCAGACAAGAGACCCAGTACTTC. It translates to CASSFVRQETQYF.

This chain links TRBV5-8 with TRBJ1-1; unclear D gene. Germline lookup yields CDR1 SGHTS and CDR2 YDEGEE. The V and J ends lost 2 bases and 5 bases respectively, with 10 bases between them. The CDR3 extends over 13 amino acids. CDR3 protein: CASSLRLGTEAFF. In nucleotides, the CDR3 is TGTGCCAGCAGCTTAAGGCTGGGAACTGAAGCTTTCTTT.

This clone showed up just a few times. This chain links TRBV19 with TRBJ1-2; D gene unclear. Trimming left V 7 bases short and J 5 bases short, with 17 bases between. The CDR3 runs 14 residues. Germline CDR1 LNHDA, CDR2 SQIVND (reference sequence). The CDR3 spells CASNPNGRSYGYTF. In DNA, the CDR3 is TGTGCCAGTAACCCCAACGGAAGGTCGTATGGCTACACCTTC.

This clone was counted once. The chain recombines TRBV7-2 with TRBJ1-5; D may be TRBD1 (6 bases). This CDR3 spans 18 amino acids. V was clipped by 1 base and J by 0 bases, with 16 bases between them. CDR1 and CDR2 from the germline V gene are SGHTA and FQGNSA. This CDR3 reads CASSLGQGGGYSNQPQHF. CDR3 bases: TGTGCCAGCAGCTTAGGTCAAGGGGGGGGCTATAGCAATCAGCCCCAGCATTTT.

The rearrangement uses TRBV30 and TRBJ1-1; 9 nucleotides align to TRBD1. V was clipped by 4 bases and J by 6 bases; unmatched bases: 9. From germline, CDR1 is GTSNPN and CDR2 SVGIG (reference sequence). The CDR3 is 14 residues long. This CDR3 is CAWTRGQGPAEAFF. Written as DNA, the CDR3 is TGTGCCTGGACCCGGGGACAGGGTCCGGCTGAAGCTTTCTTT.

The chain is built from TRBV29-1 and TRBJ2-7; 12 bases fit TRBD1. With V trimmed by 4 bases and J by 2 bases, 6 bases remained unmatched. The CDR3 has 15 amino acids. Germline V gives CDR1 SQVTM, CDR2 ANQGSEA. This CDR3 reads CSVAGGQGAAYEQYF. The CDR3, as DNA: TGCAGCGTTGCGGGGGGACAGGGGGCTGCCTACGAGCAGTACTTC.

The chain links TRBV16 to TRBJ1-5; D is perhaps TRBD1 (5 bases). Trimming left V 0 bases short and J 6 bases short, with 12 bases between. CDR1 is KGHSY, CDR2 FQNENV, per germline. This CDR3 has 15 residues. CDR3 DNA sequence: TGTGCCAGCAGCCAATCGTCAGGGAATCGTCAGCCCCAGCATTTT. Its protein is CASSQSSGNRQPQHF.

This chain links TRBV5-3 with TRBJ1-2; D remains ambiguous. TRBV5-3 is an ORF, and what it does is uncertain. The CDR3 is made up of 14 amino acids. Trimming cost V 0 bases and J 2 bases, with 8 bases left between them. CDR3 amino acids: CARSLAHSNYGYTF. The CDR3 DNA reads as TGTGCCAGAAGCTTGGCCCACTCAAACTATGGCTACACCTTC.

The chain uses TRBV6-1 and TRBJ2-7, with a tentative D call TRBD2 (6 bases). This CDR3 has 15 residues. Trimming shortened V by 2 bases and J by 6 bases, and 17 bases separated the two germline ends. Germline CDR1 is MNHNS and CDR2 is SASEGT. The CDR3 DNA reads as TGTGCCAGCAGTGAAAACGCACTAGCCTTCCTCGAGCAGTACTTC. Amino acids: CASSENALAFLEQYF.

The chain couples TRBV6-5 to TRBJ2-7; 10 positions match TRBD1. With 6 bases clipped from V and 4 bases from J, the junction kept 9 bases outside the gene matches. Germline assignment: CDR1 MNHEY and CDR2 SVGAGI. CDR3 length: 15 amino acids. The CDR3 sequence is CASSRQGTGVYEQYF. CDR3 DNA sequence: TGTGCCAGCAGCCGACAAGGGACAGGGGTTTACGAGCAGTACTTC.

In its sample, this clone was seen once. The CDR3 reads CASSLGPAGANSPLHF. CDR3 DNA: TGCGCCAGCAGCTTGGGTCCGGCAGGGGCCAATTCACCCCTCCACTTT. J is TRBJ1-6 and V is TRBV5-1, with D possibly being TRBD1 (6 bases). V was clipped by 0 bases and J by 7 bases, with 14 bases between them. Per the germline V gene, CDR1 is SGHRS and CDR2 is YFSETQ. The length of the CDR3 is 16 residues.

This sequence joins TRBV3-1 (or the pseudogene TRBV3-2) and TRBJ1-4, with 8 bases that match TRBD1. With 4 bases clipped from V and 8 bases from J, the junction kept 9 bases outside the gene matches. Per germline, CDR1 LGHDT and CDR2 YNNKEL (reference sequence). The CDR3 consists of 15 residues. CDR3 protein: CASSLPGTGGEKLFF. The CDR3 bases are TGTGCCAGCAGCCTACCCGGGACAGGAGGGGAAAAACTGTTTTTT.

This clone was seen a single time. The chain joins TRBV5-1 to TRBJ1-6; D gene uncertain. The CDR3 is 12 residues long. The V gene lost 5 bases and the J gene lost 5 bases, with 5 bases spanning the gap. In germline, CDR1 is SGHRS, CDR2 YFSETQ. CDR3 bases: TGCGCCAGCAGTCTTAATAATTCACCCCTCCACTTT. Translated, it gives CASSLNNSPLHF.

The CDR3 bases are TGCGCCAGCAGCCAGGGGACAGGGAGGGATGGCTACACCTTC. Its translation: CASSQGTGRDGYTF. The chain has TRBV4-1 and TRBJ1-2; TRBD1 aligns across 9 bases. The CDR3 consists of 14 residues. The V gene's germline CDR1 is MGHRA and CDR2 YSYEKL. Trimming removed 3 bases from V and 6 bases from J; junction bases left unmatched: 5.

This rearrangement joins TRBV7-2 to TRBJ1-6, with D possibly TRBD1 on 6 matching bases. This CDR3 spans 17 amino acids. Germline CDR1 reads SGHTA; CDR2 reads FQGNSA. V lost 1 base, J lost 9 bases, and 19 bases lay in between. The CDR3 DNA reads as TGTGCCAGCAGCTTAGTGGGGGGCTTATTACTTAGTTCACCCCTCCACTTT. Amino acid sequence: CASSLVGGLLLSSPLHF.